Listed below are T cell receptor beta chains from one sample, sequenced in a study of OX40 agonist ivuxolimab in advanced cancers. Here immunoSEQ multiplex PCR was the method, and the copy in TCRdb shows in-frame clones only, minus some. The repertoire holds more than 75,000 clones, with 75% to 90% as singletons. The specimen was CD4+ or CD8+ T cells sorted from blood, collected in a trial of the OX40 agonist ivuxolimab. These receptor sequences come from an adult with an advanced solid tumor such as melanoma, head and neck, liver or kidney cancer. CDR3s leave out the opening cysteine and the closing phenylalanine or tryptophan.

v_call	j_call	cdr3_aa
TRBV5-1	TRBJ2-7	ASSLEARAAYEQY
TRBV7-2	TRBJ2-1	ASSKQAGGSDEQF
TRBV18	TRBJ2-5	ASSPGQGVQTQY
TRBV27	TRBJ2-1	ASSFSVDYLTYNEQF
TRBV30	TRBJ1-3	AWSVLGNTIY
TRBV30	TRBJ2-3	AWASTDTQY
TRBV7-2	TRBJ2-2	ASSGPGLAGTGELF
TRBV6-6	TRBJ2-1	ASSLSGGRNNEQF
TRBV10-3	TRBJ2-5	AIRGPTEETQY
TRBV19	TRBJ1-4	ASSKGQYTNEKLF
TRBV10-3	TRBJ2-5	AISESPGLAGGQETQY
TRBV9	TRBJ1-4	ASSVADNEKLF
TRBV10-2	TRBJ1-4	ASSESSRDEKLF
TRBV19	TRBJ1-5	ASTPEVGFNQPQH
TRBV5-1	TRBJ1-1	ASSFERDRDTEAF
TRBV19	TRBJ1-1	ASSIDKDSRAF
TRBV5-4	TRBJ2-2	ASSRQGKNTGELF
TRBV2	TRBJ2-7	ASRPQGRGLYEQY
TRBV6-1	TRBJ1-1	ASSEANTEAF
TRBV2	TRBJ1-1	ASGKTSNTEAF
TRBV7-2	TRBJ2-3	ASSPQPSGTASTDTQY
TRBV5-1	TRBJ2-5	ASQEGQETQY
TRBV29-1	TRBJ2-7	SVMGGGYEQY
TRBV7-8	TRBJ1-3	ASSLRTGSSGNTIY
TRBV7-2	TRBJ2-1	ASSRRTSGMFGSYNEQF
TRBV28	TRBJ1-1	ASRGAGGMNTEAF
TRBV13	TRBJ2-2	ASSLYSREAGELF
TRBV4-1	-	ASSQDLVVGREGTSYEQY
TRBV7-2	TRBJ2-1	ASSSDWRGQF
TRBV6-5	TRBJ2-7	ASSSTSVAYEQY
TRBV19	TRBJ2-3	ASSPLRGQRTDTQY
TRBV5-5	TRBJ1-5	ASSYQGAVSNQPQH
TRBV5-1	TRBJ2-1	ASSLATQGLWNEQF
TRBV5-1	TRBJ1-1	ASSLQFINTEAF
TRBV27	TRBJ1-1	ASSNLQGMTEAF
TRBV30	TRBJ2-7	AWSRGGPYEQY
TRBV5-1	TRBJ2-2	ASSVTGTANTGELF
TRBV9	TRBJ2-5	ASTPGSGSSETQY
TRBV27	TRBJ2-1	ASSFVDLMGNEQF
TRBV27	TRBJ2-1	ASSSGQYYNEQF
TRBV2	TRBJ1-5	ASSVSRGNQPQH
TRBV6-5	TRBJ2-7	ASRIQGADTKQY
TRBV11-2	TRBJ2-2	ASSLEDTGELF
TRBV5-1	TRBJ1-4	ASSLAQGSNEKLF
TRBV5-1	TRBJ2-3	ASSGQGADTQY
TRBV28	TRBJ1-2	ASSLMDNSNYGYT
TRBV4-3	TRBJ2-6	ASSQSPLGSGANVLT
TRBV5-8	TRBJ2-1	ASSLARTGGYVNEQF
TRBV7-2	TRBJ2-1	ASSLVGGRFYNEQF